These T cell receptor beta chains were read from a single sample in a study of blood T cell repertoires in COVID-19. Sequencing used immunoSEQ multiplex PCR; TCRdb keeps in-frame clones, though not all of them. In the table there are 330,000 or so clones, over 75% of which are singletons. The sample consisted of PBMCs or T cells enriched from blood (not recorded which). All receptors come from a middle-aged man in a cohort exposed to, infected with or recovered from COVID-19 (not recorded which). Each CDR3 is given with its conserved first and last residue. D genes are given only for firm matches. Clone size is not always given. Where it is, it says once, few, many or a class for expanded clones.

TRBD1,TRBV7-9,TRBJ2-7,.,CASSRKTGTGLSYEQYF,TGTGCCAGCAGCCGCAAGACAGGGACAGGACTTTCCTACGAGCAGTACTTC
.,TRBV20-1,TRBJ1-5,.,CSASPTGPQHF,TGCAGTGCTAGCCCCACCGGGCCCCAGCATTTT
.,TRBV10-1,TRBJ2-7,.,CASRDGGATGEQYF,TGCGCCAGCAGGGATGGAGGGGCTACAGGCGAGCAGTACTTC
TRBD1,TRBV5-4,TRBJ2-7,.,CASSRPGQGLYEQYF,TGTGCCAGCAGCCGTCCGGGACAGGGCCTGTACGAGCAGTACTTC
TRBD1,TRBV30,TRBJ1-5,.,CAWSDRQGGIQPQHF,TGTGCCTGGAGCGATCGACAGGGAGGAATTCAGCCCCAGCATTTT
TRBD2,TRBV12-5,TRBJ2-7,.,CASGLLGLAGPNHEQYF,TGTGCTAGTGGTTTACTCGGACTAGCGGGACCCAATCACGAGCAGTACTTC
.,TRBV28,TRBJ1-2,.,CASSLFRRGYTF,TGTGCCAGCAGTTTATTCCGTCGTGGCTACACCTTC
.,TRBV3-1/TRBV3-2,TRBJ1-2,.,CASSQTVDYGYTF,TGTGCCAGCAGCCAAACGGTCGACTATGGCTACACCTTC
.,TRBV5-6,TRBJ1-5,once,CASSFMTGNQPQHF,TGTGCCAGCAGCTTTATGACAGGCAATCAGCCCCAGCATTTT
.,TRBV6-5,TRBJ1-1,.,CASTATRGGTEAFF,TGTGCCAGCACGGCGACCCGGGGGGGTACTGAAGCTTTCTTT
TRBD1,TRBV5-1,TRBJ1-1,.,CASSSTWTGPPTEAFF,TGCGCCAGCAGCTCCACGTGGACAGGGCCTCCAACTGAAGCTTTCTTT
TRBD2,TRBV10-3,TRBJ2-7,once,CAISDLAGEKEQYF,TGTGCCATCAGTGACCTGGCGGGAGAAAAAGAGCAGTACTTC
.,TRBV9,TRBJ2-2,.,CASSPRDTNTGELFF,TGTGCCAGCAGCCCCCGGGACACGAACACCGGGGAGCTGTTTTTT
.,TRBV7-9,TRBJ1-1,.,CASIPGRLNTEAFF,TGTGCCAGCATCCCAGGGCGCCTGAACACTGAAGCTTTCTTT
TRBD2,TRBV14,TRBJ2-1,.,CASSQGRLAEQFF,TGTGCCAGCAGCCAAGGTCGACTAGCGGAGCAGTTCTTC
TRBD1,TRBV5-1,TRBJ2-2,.,CASTQGMNTGELFF,TGCGCCAGCACACAGGGGATGAACACCGGGGAGCTGTTTTTT
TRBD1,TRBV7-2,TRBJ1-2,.,CASSFPDRGLYGYTF,TGTGCCAGCAGCTTCCCGGACAGGGGGCTCTATGGCTACACCTTC
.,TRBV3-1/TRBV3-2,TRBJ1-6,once,CASSQERGLVGSPLHF,TGTGCCAGCAGCCAAGAAAGGGGCTTGGTAGGTTCACCCCTCCACTTT
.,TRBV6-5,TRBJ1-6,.,CASSYEDNLGSPLHF,TGTGCCAGCAGTTATGAAGACAACCTGGGTTCACCCCTCCACTTT
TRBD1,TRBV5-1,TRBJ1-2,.,CASSLSGQDYGYTF,TGCGCCAGCAGCCTGTCGGGACAGGACTATGGCTACACCTTC
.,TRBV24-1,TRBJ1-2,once,CATSDRSHGYTF,TGTGCCACCAGCGACAGGAGTCATGGCTACACCTTC
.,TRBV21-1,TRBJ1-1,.,CASSKVMPTESGQLYTEAFF,TGTGCCAGCAGCAAAGTGATGCCGACCGAATCGGGACAGCTATACACTGAAGCTTTCTTT